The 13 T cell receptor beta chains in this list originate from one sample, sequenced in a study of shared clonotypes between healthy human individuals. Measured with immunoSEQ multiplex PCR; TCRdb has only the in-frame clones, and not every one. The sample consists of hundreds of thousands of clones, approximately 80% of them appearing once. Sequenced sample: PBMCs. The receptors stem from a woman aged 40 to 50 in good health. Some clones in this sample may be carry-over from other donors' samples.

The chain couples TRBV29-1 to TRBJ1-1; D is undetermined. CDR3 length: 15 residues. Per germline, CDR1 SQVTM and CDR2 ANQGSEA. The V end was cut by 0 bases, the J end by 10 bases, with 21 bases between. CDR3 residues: CSVEDGSPTGIVAFF. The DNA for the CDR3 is TGCAGCGTTGAAGATGGGAGTCCGACCGGGATTGTAGCTTTCTTT.

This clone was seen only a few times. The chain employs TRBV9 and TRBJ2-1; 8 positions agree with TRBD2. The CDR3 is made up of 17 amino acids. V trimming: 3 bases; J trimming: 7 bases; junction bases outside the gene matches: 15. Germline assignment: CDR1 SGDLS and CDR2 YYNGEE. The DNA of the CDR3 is TGTGCCAGCAGCGCACCCCGGGAGGGGGGCGAACGTAATGAGCAGTTCTTC. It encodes CASSAPREGGERNEQFF.

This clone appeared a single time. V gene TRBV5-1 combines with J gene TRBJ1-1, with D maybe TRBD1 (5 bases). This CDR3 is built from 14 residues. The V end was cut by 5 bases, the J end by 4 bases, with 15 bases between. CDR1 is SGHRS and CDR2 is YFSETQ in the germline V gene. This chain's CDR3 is CASRRDRGSTEAFF. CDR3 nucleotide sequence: TGCGCCAGCAGACGGGACCGGGGGAGCACTGAAGCTTTCTTT.

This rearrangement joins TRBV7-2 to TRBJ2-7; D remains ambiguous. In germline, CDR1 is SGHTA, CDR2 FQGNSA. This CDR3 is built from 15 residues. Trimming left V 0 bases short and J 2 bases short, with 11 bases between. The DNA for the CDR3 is TGTGCCAGCAGCTTAGCTGGCGGAGAGACCTACGAGCAGTACTTC. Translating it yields CASSLAGGETYEQYF.

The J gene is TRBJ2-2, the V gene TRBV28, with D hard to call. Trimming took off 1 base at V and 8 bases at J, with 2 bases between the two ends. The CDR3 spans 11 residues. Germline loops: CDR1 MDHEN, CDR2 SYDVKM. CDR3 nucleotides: TGTGCCAGCAGTTTATCTGGGGAGCTGTTTTTT. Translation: CASSLSGELFF.

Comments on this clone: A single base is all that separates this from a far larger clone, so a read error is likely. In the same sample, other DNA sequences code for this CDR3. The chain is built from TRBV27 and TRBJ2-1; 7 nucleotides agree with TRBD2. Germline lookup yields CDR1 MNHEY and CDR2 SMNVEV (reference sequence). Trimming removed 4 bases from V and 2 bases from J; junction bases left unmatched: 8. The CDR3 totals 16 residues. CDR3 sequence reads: CASSSSGVDAYNEQFF. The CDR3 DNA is TGTGCCAGCAGTTCTAGCGGAGTGGATGCCTACAATGAGCAGTTCTTC.

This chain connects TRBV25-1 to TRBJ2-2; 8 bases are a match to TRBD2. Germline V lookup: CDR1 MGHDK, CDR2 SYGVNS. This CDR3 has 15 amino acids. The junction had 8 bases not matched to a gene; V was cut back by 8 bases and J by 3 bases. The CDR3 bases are TGTGCCAGCGGGGGACTAGATAGAGACACCGGGGAGCTGTTTTTT. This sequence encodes CASGGLDRDTGELFF. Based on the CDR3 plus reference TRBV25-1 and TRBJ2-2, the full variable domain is EADIYQTPRYLVIGTGKKITLECSQTMGHDKMYWYQQDPGMELHLIHYSYGVNSTEKGDLSSESTVSRIRTEHFPLTLESARPSHTSQYLCASGGLDRDTGELFFGEGSRLTVL.

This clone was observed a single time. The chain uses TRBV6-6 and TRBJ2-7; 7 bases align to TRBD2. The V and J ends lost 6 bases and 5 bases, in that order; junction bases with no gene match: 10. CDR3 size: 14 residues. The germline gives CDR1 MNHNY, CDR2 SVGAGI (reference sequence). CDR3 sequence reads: CASRLVGRGDEQYF. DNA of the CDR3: TGTGCCAGCAGACTCGTAGGCCGGGGGGACGAGCAGTACTTC.

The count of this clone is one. CDR3 coding DNA: TGTGCCAGCACCCTTGGGGGTTTGACAGATACGCAGTATTTT. Encoded protein: CASTLGGLTDTQYF. V is TRBV5-5 and J is TRBJ2-3; either TRBD1 or TRBD2 may fit D (5 bases each). From germline, CDR1 is SGHKS and CDR2 YYEKEE (reference sequence). The CDR3 spans 14 residues. Trimming cost V 6 bases and J 3 bases, with 14 bases left between them.

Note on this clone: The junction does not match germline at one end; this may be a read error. For the CDR3, the DNA is TGCACCAGCAGCCAAGGAGGAGCGACTGAAGCTTTCTTT. Amino acid sequence: CTSSQGGATEAFF. The chain joins TRBV4-3 to TRBJ1-1; D uncertain. Per the germline V gene, CDR1 is LGHNA and CDR2 is YSLEER. The CDR3 loop spans 13 amino acids.

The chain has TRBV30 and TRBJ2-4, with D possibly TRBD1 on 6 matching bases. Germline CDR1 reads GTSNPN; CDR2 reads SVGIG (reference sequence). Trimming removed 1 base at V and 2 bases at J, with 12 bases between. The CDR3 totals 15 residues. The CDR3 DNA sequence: TGTGCCTGGAGTGGGGCAAGGGGGTCCAAAAACATTCAGTACTTC. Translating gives CAWSGARGSKNIQYF.

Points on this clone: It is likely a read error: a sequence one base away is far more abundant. The CDR3, as DNA: TGTGCCAGTAACCCTGGACAGACCTATGGCTACACCTTC. Translation gives CASNPGQTYGYTF. The chain combines TRBV19 with TRBJ1-2; D might be TRBD1 (6 bases). V was shortened by 7 bases and J by 4 bases, with 13 bases between the two germline ends. The CDR3 is made up of 13 amino acids. The germline V gene encodes CDR1 LNHDA and CDR2 SQIVND (reference sequence). The full variable domain, rest sourced from reference TRBV19 and TRBJ1-2, is DGGITQSPKYLFRKEGQNVTLSCEQNLNHDAMYWYRQDPGQGLRLIYYSQIVNDFQKGDIAEGYSVSREKKESFPLTVTSAQKNPTAFYLCASNPGQTYGYTFGSGTRLTVV.

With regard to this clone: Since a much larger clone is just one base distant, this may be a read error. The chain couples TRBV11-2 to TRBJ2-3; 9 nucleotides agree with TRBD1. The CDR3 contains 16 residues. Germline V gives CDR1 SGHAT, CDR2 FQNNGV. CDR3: CASSFHRGPSTDTQCF. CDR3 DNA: TGTGCCAGCAGCTTCCACAGGGGGCCAAGCACAGATACGCAGTGTTTT.